The 18 T cell receptor beta chains in this list originate from one sample, sequenced in a study of blood T cell repertoires in COVID-19. Libraries were prepared by immunoSEQ multiplex PCR; TCRdb keeps only in-frame clonotypes and omits some of them. The sample has approximately 190,000 clones, roughly 87% seen once. Sequencing was performed on peripheral blood. These receptors all stem from a man aged 55-75 years with active or convalescent COVID-19.

The chain's CDR3 is CASSVQTGGTEAFF. Here the CDR3 DNA reads TGTGCCAGCAGCGTACAGACAGGGGGCACTGAAGCTTTCTTT. This chain connects TRBV9 to TRBJ1-1, with 9 bases identical to TRBD1. With V trimmed by 1 base and J by 4 bases, 2 bases remained unmatched. The germline V gene encodes CDR1 SGDLS and CDR2 YYNGEE. The CDR3 consists of 14 residues.

V and J are TRBV5-1 and TRBJ1-3, with D unresolved. The germline V gene has CDR1 SGHRS and CDR2 YFSETQ. This CDR3 has 16 amino acids. Trimming removed 0 bases at V and 0 bases at J, with 10 bases between. The CDR3 is CASSLVASTSGNTIYF. The CDR3 coding sequence is TGCGCCAGCAGCTTGGTTGCCTCTACCTCTGGAAACACCATATATTTT.

This chain's CDR3 is CASSQAQGSHYGYTF. CDR3 coding DNA: TGTGCCAGCAGCCAAGCCCAGGGGTCGCACTATGGCTACACCTTC. The V and J genes are TRBV3-1 (or the pseudogene TRBV3-2) and TRBJ1-2, with a weak D call TRBD1 (6 bases). V was cut by 1 base and J by 3 bases, with 12 bases left in between. CDR1 LGHDT and CDR2 YNNKEL come from the germline V gene (reference sequence). CDR3 length: 15 amino acids.

The chain carries TRBV6-6 and TRBJ2-1, with a weak D call TRBD2 (5 bases). From germline, CDR1 is MNHNY and CDR2 SVGAGI (reference sequence). The length of the CDR3 is 19 residues. Trimming took 6 bases from V and 1 from J, leaving 25 bases between them. The CDR3 is CASSLSAGLPGWSYNEQFF. The CDR3 coding sequence is TGTGCCAGCAGCTTGTCCGCCGGGCTCCCGGGATGGTCCTACAATGAGCAGTTCTTC.

In this sample, this clone turned up once. The chain combines TRBV11-2 with TRBJ1-6, with D perhaps matching TRBD1 (5 bases). Trimming cost V 0 bases and J 8 bases, with 11 bases left between them. Germline V lookup: CDR1 SGHAT, CDR2 FQNNGV. CDR3 length: 15 residues. The CDR3 loop is CASSLDPGPYSPLHF. CDR3 in DNA: TGTGCCAGCAGCTTAGATCCAGGGCCGTATTCACCCCTCCACTTT.

V is TRBV11-2 and J is TRBJ2-5, with 9 bases aligning to TRBD2. The junction had 11 bases not matched to a gene; V was cut back by 1 base and J by 5 bases. The CDR3 covers 17 residues. Germline V gene sequence: CDR1 SGHAT, CDR2 FQNNGV. The CDR3 nucleotides read TGTGCCAGCAGCTTAGTTTTCCGGCGGGGGGGCCAGGAGACCCAGTACTTC. Its protein product is CASSLVFRRGGQETQYF.

V usage is TRBV5-1 and J usage is TRBJ1-2; no firm D call. Germline V gene data show CDR1 as SGHRS and CDR2 as YFSETQ. The CDR3 loop spans 14 amino acids. Trimming pared 1 base from V and 4 bases from J, leaving 11 bases between. The CDR3 protein is CASSLNTGGYGYTF. The DNA of the CDR3 is TGCGCCAGCAGCTTGAACACGGGTGGCTATGGCTACACCTTC.

The CDR3 protein is CASRAGTEAYEQYF. CDR3 bases: TGTGCCAGCAGGGCCGGGACAGAGGCCTACGAGCAGTACTTC. The chain couples TRBV6-5 to TRBJ2-7; 7 bases line up with TRBD1. Germline trimming cut 6 bases from V and 2 bases from J; bases unmatched to any gene: 7. Germline lookup yields CDR1 MNHEY and CDR2 SVGAGI. There are 14 residues in the CDR3.

This clone was observed a single time. V is TRBV30 and J is TRBJ2-1; D uncertain. Trimming removed 8 bases from V and 9 bases from J, with 11 bases in between. This CDR3 contains 10 residues. Germline V gene lookup returns CDR1 GTSNPN and CDR2 SVGIG (reference sequence). Written as DNA, the CDR3 is TGTGCCGCAGGTGGTCCTGAGCAGTTCTTC. It encodes CAAGGPEQFF.

The V call is TRBV9, the J call TRBJ2-1; tentatively, D is TRBD2 (6 bases). Germline loops: CDR1 SGDLS, CDR2 YYNGEE. The CDR3 contains 15 residues. The V end lost 3 bases, the J end lost 6 bases, and 16 bases lay between the germline ends. The CDR3 sequence: CASSEGGRSANEQFF. CDR3 sequence (DNA): TGTGCCAGCAGCGAGGGAGGAAGGTCCGCCAATGAGCAGTTCTTC.

The rearrangement joins TRBV2 to TRBJ1-2, with D possibly being TRBD1 (6 bases). Germline values: CDR1 SNHLY, CDR2 FYNNEI. Trimming took 7 bases from V and 4 from J, leaving 16 bases between them. The CDR3 extends over 14 amino acids. The CDR3 here is CASIPNRVGYGYTF. CDR3 nucleotides: TGTGCCAGCATTCCAAACAGGGTTGGCTATGGCTACACCTTC.

This clone appeared many times. V and J are TRBV10-1 and TRBJ2-3; D is unresolved. Trimming took off 4 bases at V and 8 bases at J, with 13 bases between the two ends. Germline-derived CDR1 and CDR2 are WNHNN and SYGVQD (reference sequence). This CDR3 comprises 13 residues. The CDR3 sequence is CASSVMAGGTQYF. CDR3 in DNA: TGCGCCAGCAGTGTGATGGCTGGTGGTACGCAGTATTTT.

The gene calls are TRBV19 and TRBJ2-2; D unclear. The CDR3 length is 14 residues. V gave up 5 bases and J gave up 3 bases, with 10 bases separating them. CDR1 LNHDA and CDR2 SQIVND come from the germline V gene (reference sequence). CDR3 bases: TGTGCCAGTAGTCCACAATCCGACACCGGGGAGCTGTTTTTT. Its translation is CASSPQSDTGELFF.

V and J are TRBV6-5 and TRBJ1-2; 10 positions match TRBD1. Germline trimming cut 4 bases from V and 4 bases from J; bases unmatched to any gene: 9. CDR3 length: 16 residues. The germline V gene has CDR1 MNHEY and CDR2 SVGAGI. The CDR3 protein is CASSSPDRGRIYGYTF. For the CDR3, the DNA is TGTGCCAGCAGTTCACCTGACAGGGGGCGAATCTATGGCTACACCTTC.

The CDR3 loop is CASSGGQQETQYF. The CDR3 coding sequence is TGTGCCAGCAGCGGAGGACAGCAAGAGACCCAGTACTTC. The V gene is TRBV7-2, the J gene TRBJ2-5, with D possibly matching TRBD1 (6 bases). Trimming took 5 bases from V and 2 from J, leaving 9 bases between them. In germline, CDR1 is SGHTA, CDR2 FQGNSA. CDR3 length equals 13 residues.

The chain has TRBV30 and TRBJ1-5; the match to TRBD1 covers 8 bases. The germline CDR1 and CDR2 sequences are GTSNPN and SVGIG (reference sequence). Losses at the gene ends were 5 bases for V and 0 bases for J; bases not matched to a gene: 9. There are 16 residues in the CDR3. The CDR3 nucleotides read TGTGCCTGGGGAGACAGGGGAATGTCTAGCAATCAGCCCCAGCATTTT. Its translation: CAWGDRGMSSNQPQHF.

The V call is TRBV7-9, the J call TRBJ2-3; D gene ambiguous. This CDR3 contains 16 residues. Between the trimmed V and J ends, which lost 5 bases and 0 bases, there was a span of 15 bases. Germline lookup yields CDR1 SEHNR and CDR2 FQNEAQ (reference sequence). The CDR3 nucleotides are TGTGCCAGCAGCCTAGGAATGACACCAAGCACAGATACGCAGTATTTT. Translation: CASSLGMTPSTDTQYF.

The V gene is TRBV19, the J gene TRBJ1-2; D may be TRBD1 (5 bases). This CDR3 has 14 amino acids. Germline CDR1 and CDR2: LNHDA and SQIVND (reference sequence). Between the trimmed V and J ends, which lost 3 bases and 3 bases, there was a span of 11 bases. This CDR3 is CASSMKLQDYGYTF. Written as DNA, the CDR3 is TGTGCCAGTAGTATGAAGTTACAGGACTATGGCTACACCTTC.